One and the same sample provided the 19 T cell receptor beta chains below, sequenced in a study of T cells in Graves' hyperthyroidism and ophthalmopathy. Amplified TCR beta CDR3 regions derived from RNA transcripts. First-round RT-PCR with HTBI primers amplified the TCR CDR3 region. TCRdb used MiXCR to reprocess the multiplex PCR reads, holding one entry per CDR3 protein. The sample includes roughly 570,000 distinct CDR3 sequences, just over 45% of them seen just once. The sample was peripheral blood or thyroid tissue (not recorded which). The receptors were sampled from an adult woman with Graves' disease, either hyperthyroidism or ophthalmopathy (not recorded which).

This clonotype showed up many times. V usage is TRBV14 and J usage is TRBJ2-6; D not resolved. Deletions cut 4 bases from V and 0 bases from J, with 7 bases between. Germline loops: CDR1 SGHDN, CDR2 FVKESK. CDR3 size: 15 residues. The CDR3 DNA sequence: TGTGCCAGCAGCCGACCCTTCTCTGGGGCCAACGTCCTGACTTTC. This gives the protein CASSRPFSGANVLTF.

The chain uses TRBV9 and TRBJ2-7, with D tentatively TRBD2 (7 bases). The ends were cut back, 4 bases at V and 5 bases at J, with 13 bases in the middle. Looked up from germline, CDR1 is SGDLS and CDR2 is YYNGEE. The CDR3 has 13 residues. The CDR3 nucleotides are TGTGCCAGCAGCTATTCGGGGGGCGACGAGCAGTACTTC. Residues: CASSYSGGDEQYF.

The chain couples TRBV7-3 to TRBJ2-2; no clear D. Germline assignment: CDR1 SGHTA and CDR2 FQGTGA. Trimming removed 6 bases from V and 7 bases from J, with 21 bases in between. The CDR3 extends over 16 amino acids. The CDR3 reads CASSPVSSRDVGELFF. CDR3 coding DNA: TGTGCCAGCAGTCCCGTGAGCAGTCGAGATGTCGGGGAGCTGTTTTTT.

A word on this clonotype: A read error may explain this, as a much larger clone is one base away. The gene calls are TRBV2 and TRBJ2-7; 9 bases line up with TRBD1. The CDR3 is made up of 17 amino acids. J gave up 0 bases and V 4 bases, and 10 bases lay outside the gene matches. Germline CDR1 and CDR2: SNHLY and FYNNEI. CDR3 protein: CASSGPHRQGDSYEQYF. CDR3 in DNA: TGTGCCAGCAGTGGGCCCCACCGACAGGGGGACTCCTACGAGCAGTACTTC.

This clonotype was seen a handful of times. The chain recombines TRBV27 with TRBJ2-6; 11 bases agree with TRBD1. Per germline, CDR1 MNHEY and CDR2 SMNVEV (reference sequence). This CDR3 comprises 17 residues. With V trimmed by 8 bases and J by 3 bases, 9 bases remained unmatched. The CDR3 sequence: CASGWTGGTGGANVLTF. The CDR3 bases are TGTGCCAGCGGGTGGACAGGGGGCACTGGTGGGGCCAACGTCCTGACTTTC. The full variable domain, completed using reference TRBV27 and TRBJ2-6, is EAQVTQNPRYLITVTGKKLTVTCSQNMNHEYMSWYRQDPGLGLRQIYYSMNVEVTDKGDVPEGYKVSRKEKRNFPLILESPSPNQTSLYFCASGWTGGTGGANVLTFGAGSRLTVL.

This chain connects TRBV9 to TRBJ1-1; tentative D call: TRBD1 (5 bases). The germline V gene encodes CDR1 SGDLS and CDR2 YYNGEE. Trimming took 0 bases from V and 0 from J, leaving 12 bases between them. The CDR3 spans 16 residues. As DNA, the CDR3 is TGTGCCAGCAGCGTAGGCAGGGCTGATTTGAACACTGAAGCTTTCTTT. Its protein product is CASSVGRADLNTEAFF.

This clonotype was counted only a few times. Compared with germline, one end of the junction differs, possibly owing to a read error. V usage is TRBV19 and J usage is TRBJ1-5, with TRBD1 matching over 8 bases. This CDR3 comprises 15 residues. The germline CDR1 and CDR2 sequences are LNHDA and SQIVND (reference sequence). This chain's CDR3 is CASSRQGREDQPQHF. As DNA, the CDR3 is TGTGCCAGCAGTAGACAGGGGAGGGAGGATCAGCCCCAGCATTTT. The full variable domain, with the rest looked up from reference TRBV19 and TRBJ1-5, is DGGITQSPKYLFRKEGQNVTLSCEQNLNHDAMYWYRQDPGQGLRLIYYSQIVNDFQKGDIAEGYSVSREKKESFPLTVTSAQKNPTAFYLCASSRQGREDQPQHFGDGTRLSIL.

This clonotype was seen more than once but under ten times. V usage is TRBV28 and J usage is TRBJ2-5; D perhaps matches TRBD2 (5 bases). The CDR3 covers 18 residues. Germline CDR1 and CDR2: MDHEN and SYDVKM. Trimming took 8 bases from V and 5 from J, leaving 30 bases between them. CDR3 sequence (DNA): TGTGCCAGCGTCGAGGGAGTGGTTAGAGGGATGACCTTGGAGACCCAGTACTTC. It yields the protein CASVEGVVRGMTLETQYF.

About this clonotype itself: The CDR3 does not end in the conserved phenylalanine or tryptophan, so this is likely a read error. The DNA is left out, because the CDR3 cannot be placed on it with certainty; the CDR3 is given as TCRdb lists it. The rearrangement joins TRBV2 to TRBJ2-6; the table's TRBD2 call for D was not verified on the DNA. The CDR3 sequence runs 11 residues, both termini included. Germline CDR1 and CDR2: SNHLY and FYNNEI. CDR3 amino acids: CASSEGETLAG.

J is TRBJ1-2 and V is TRBV11-2; 7 positions agree with TRBD1. With 7 bases clipped from V and 8 bases from J, the junction kept 13 bases outside the gene matches. The CDR3 has 14 amino acids. Germline assignment: CDR1 SGHAT and CDR2 FQNNGV. The CDR3 here is CASTEHPGGGGYTF. The CDR3 nucleotides are TGTGCCAGCACCGAACATCCAGGGGGGGGCGGCTACACCTTC.

This sequence joins TRBV9 and TRBJ2-6; D ambiguous. Germline CDR1 and CDR2: SGDLS and YYNGEE. Trimming stripped 4 bases from V and 10 bases from J, with 18 bases between. This CDR3 has 15 amino acids. CDR3 loop: CASSQDPWQKNVLTF. As DNA, the CDR3 is TGTGCCAGCAGCCAAGATCCCTGGCAGAAAAACGTCCTGACTTTC.

This clonotype has a count of ten or more. The rearrangement links TRBV14 to TRBJ1-6; D remains unclear. The V and J ends lost 0 bases and 9 bases respectively, with 6 bases between them. This CDR3 has 13 residues. Germline V lookup: CDR1 SGHDN, CDR2 FVKESK. CDR3 nucleotide sequence: TGTGCCAGCAGCCAAGACGAAGGTTCACCCCTCCACTTT. Protein product: CASSQDEGSPLHF.

This clonotype has a handful of counts. The genes are TRBV3-1 and TRBJ1-1; D gene uncertain. V gave up 0 bases and J gave up 6 bases, with 8 bases separating them. The CDR3 is made up of 13 amino acids. Germline lookup yields CDR1 LGHDT and CDR2 YNNKEL (reference sequence). This CDR3 is CASSQEFRAEAFF. The CDR3 coding sequence is TGTGCCAGCAGCCAAGAGTTTAGGGCTGAAGCTTTCTTT.

Concerning this clonotype itself: At one of its ends the junction is not consistent with the germline gene, which may arise from a read error. J is TRBJ2-7 and V is TRBV7-9, with D possibly called TRBD1 or TRBD2 (5 bases each). This CDR3 spans 15 amino acids. Germline values: CDR1 SEHNR, CDR2 FQNEAQ (reference sequence). Here the CDR3 reads CASSQEGISSYEQYF. The DNA of the CDR3 is TGCGCCAGCAGCCAAGAGGGGATAAGCTCCTACGAGCAGTACTTC.

The V call is TRBV2, the J call TRBJ1-4, with TRBD1 identical over 10 bases. V shed 2 bases and J 7 bases; nucleotides not matched to a gene: 4. The CDR3 is made up of 15 amino acids. Germline assignment: CDR1 SNHLY and CDR2 FYNNEI. The CDR3 DNA reads as TGTGCCAGCAGTGAAAAGGACAGGGGGACTGAAAAACTGTTTTTT. Translating gives CASSEKDRGTEKLFF.

On this clonotype: A read error may be the cause here, since a much bigger clone is one base away. The chain couples TRBV5-1 to TRBJ1-1; D is unclear. V lost 0 bases and J 3 bases, leaving 6 bases between the germline ends. The CDR3 consists of 13 residues. CDR1 is SGHRS, CDR2 YFSETQ, per germline. CDR3 DNA: TGCGCCAGCAGCTTGGATCCGGACACTGAAGCTTTCTTT. Protein sequence: CASSLDPDTEAFF.

In this sample, this clonotype turned up once. The chain combines TRBV7-2 with TRBJ1-2, with a weak D call TRBD1 (6 bases). CDR3 size: 15 residues. Deletions cut 1 base from V and 6 bases from J, with 15 bases between. Germline values: CDR1 SGHTA, CDR2 FQGNSA. The CDR3 DNA reads TGTGCCAGCAGCTTAGGGTGGCAGGGGCCCAATGGCTACACCTTC. This translates into CASSLGWQGPNGYTF.

This clonotype was recorded only once. This chain joins TRBV7-9 and TRBJ1-3; no definite D call. This CDR3 has 13 residues. Trimming pared 3 bases from V and 7 bases from J, leaving 10 bases between. In germline, CDR1 is SEHNR, CDR2 FQNEAQ (reference sequence). CDR3 loop: CASSLNLGNTIYF. Written as DNA, the CDR3 is TGTGCCAGCAGCTTGAATTTAGGGAACACCATATATTTT.

This clonotype showed up many times. The rearrangement uses TRBV6-6 and TRBJ1-5, with D maybe TRBD1 (6 bases). V gave up 7 bases and J gave up 0 bases, with 10 bases separating them. The CDR3 extends over 14 amino acids. Germline lookup yields CDR1 MNHNY and CDR2 SVGAGI (reference sequence). CDR3 nucleotide sequence: TGTGCCAGCATGGACAGCGATAGCAATCAGCCCCAGCATTTT. Protein sequence: CASMDSDSNQPQHF.